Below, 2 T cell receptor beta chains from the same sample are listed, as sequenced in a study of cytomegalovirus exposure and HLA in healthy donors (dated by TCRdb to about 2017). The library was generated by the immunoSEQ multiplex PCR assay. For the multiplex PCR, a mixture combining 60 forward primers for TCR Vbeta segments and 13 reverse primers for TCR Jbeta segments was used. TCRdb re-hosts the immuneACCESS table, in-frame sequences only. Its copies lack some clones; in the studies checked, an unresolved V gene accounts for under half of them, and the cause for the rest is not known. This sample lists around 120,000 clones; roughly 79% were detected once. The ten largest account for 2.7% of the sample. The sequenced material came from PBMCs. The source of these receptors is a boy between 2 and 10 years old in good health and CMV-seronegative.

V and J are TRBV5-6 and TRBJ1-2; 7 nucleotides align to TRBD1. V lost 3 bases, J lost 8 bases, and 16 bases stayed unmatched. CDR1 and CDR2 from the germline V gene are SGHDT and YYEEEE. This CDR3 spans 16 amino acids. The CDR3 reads CASSSKRQGILRGYTF. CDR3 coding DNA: TGTGCCAGCAGCTCTAAAAGACAGGGTATTTTGAGAGGCTACACCTTC.

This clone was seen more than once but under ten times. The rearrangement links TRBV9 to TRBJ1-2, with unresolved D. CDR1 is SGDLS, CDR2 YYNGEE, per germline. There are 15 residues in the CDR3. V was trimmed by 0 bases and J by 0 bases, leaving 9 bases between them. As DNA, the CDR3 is TGTGCCAGCAGCGTAGGAGCGTCGACTAACTATGGCTACACCTTC. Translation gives CASSVGASTNYGYTF.